The TCR beta chain described here comes from a study of T cell responses to AZD1222 COVID-19 vaccine. Study-wide findings and caveats: Donor demographics were predominantly white British with a female majority; clonal diversity may be underestimated.

CDR1 and CDR2 from the germline V gene are SGHVS and FQNEAQ. V lost 3 bases and J lost 7, with 21 bases in between. The CDR3 is 16 residues long. This table comes from immunoSEQ multiplex PCR, and its TCRdb copy is limited to in-frame clones, with some not included. The repertoire holds about 220,000 clones, with 85% to 95% as singletons. As regards this clone: The antigen is not known.

The TCR was taken from an adult in good health. The sequencing used peripheral blood, collected on day 0 of MenACWY control vaccination. The rearrangement uses TRBV7-8 and TRBJ1-1; possibly TRBD1 for D (5 bases). The CDR3 protein is CASSFETGTGLFEAFF. In DNA, the CDR3 is TGTGCCAGCAGCTTCGAAACCGGGACCGGATTGTTTGAAGCTTTCTTT.